The next 10 T cell receptor beta chains were all read from a single sample in a study of blood T cells in healthy people across ages. Using a J-beta primer mix together with a sample-barcoded 5' primer, a second PCR was run for roughly 6 to 11 cycles. TCRdb analysed the 5' RACE reads with MiXCR anew, one entry per CDR3 protein. The data contain 1.5 million to 1.9 million distinct CDR3 sequences, 35% to 45% of them singletons. The sequenced sample consisted of blood. The origin of the receptors is a woman in her late teens or twenties in good health.

As for this clonotype: A read error may account for a junction end that differs from germline. V is TRBV27 and J is TRBJ1-5; D gene unclear. Germline values: CDR1 MNHEY, CDR2 SMNVEV (reference sequence). The CDR3 has 16 residues. This chain's CDR3 is CASSLSTPASNQPQHF. The CDR3 coding sequence is TGTGCCAGCAGCTTATCTACGCCAGCTAGCAATCAGCCCCAGCATTTT.

This clonotype was detected only a few times. The rearrangement links TRBV2 to TRBJ1-2; D uncertain. The CDR3 loop spans 15 amino acids. V gave up 6 bases and J gave up 1 base, with 15 bases separating them. CDR1 and CDR2 (germline): SNHLY, FYNNEI. CDR3 nucleotides: TGTGCCAGCAGAGATCCCCTACAATTTAACTATGGCTACACCTTC. It codes for CASRDPLQFNYGYTF.

This chain uses TRBV4-3 with TRBJ1-1, with 7 bases that match TRBD1. Germline-derived CDR1 and CDR2 are LGHNA and YSLEER. V dropped 4 bases and J dropped 5; count of bases not matched to a gene: 13. The CDR3 consists of 16 residues. The CDR3 here is CASSRSLLAGGTEAFF. The CDR3 nucleotides are TGCGCCAGCAGCCGAAGCCTATTGGCAGGGGGGACTGAAGCTTTCTTT.

The table lists this clonotype with a few counts. This chain joins TRBV5-1 and TRBJ2-3; D uncertain. Trimming cost V 4 bases and J 3 bases, with 15 bases left between them. The CDR3 is 15 residues long. Germline V CDR1 and CDR2: SGHRS, YFSETQ. CDR3 sequence: CASSRSSVPTDTQYF. The CDR3 nucleotides are TGCGCCAGCAGCAGGTCCTCTGTCCCGACAGATACGCAGTATTTT.

This clonotype was recorded once. One end of the junction is discordant with germline, which a read error may explain. The CDR3 DNA is TGTACCAGCAGCGTAGATCCTAGAGGCACAGATACGCAGTATTTT. This encodes CTSSVDPRGTDTQYF. The rearrangement joins TRBV9 to TRBJ2-3, with D unclear. The germline V gene encodes CDR1 SGDLS and CDR2 YYNGEE. This CDR3 is built from 15 residues.

The chain recombines TRBV10-3 with TRBJ1-1; D may be TRBD1 (5 bases). This CDR3 is 14 amino acids long. V lost 4 bases, J lost 5 bases, and 14 bases lay in between. Germline loops: CDR1 ENHRY, CDR2 SYGVKD. CDR3 DNA sequence: TGTGCCATCAGTGGGGACCCCTACAATACTGAAGCTTTCTTT. Translated, it gives CAISGDPYNTEAFF.

This chain uses TRBV7-9 with TRBJ2-5; weak D call: TRBD1 (6 bases). Germline assignment: CDR1 SEHNR and CDR2 FQNEAQ (reference sequence). Trimming left V 1 base short and J 5 bases short, with 14 bases between. The CDR3 has 15 amino acids. CDR3 amino acids: CASSLVSGTLETQYF. CDR3 coding DNA: TGTGCCAGCAGCTTAGTCTCCGGGACATTGGAGACCCAGTACTTC.

This clonotype was detected a few times. The chain carries TRBV10-3 and TRBJ2-1; D not certain. Trimming shortened V by 3 bases and J by 5 bases, and 11 bases separated the two germline ends. The CDR3 is made up of 14 amino acids. CDR1 and CDR2 (germline): ENHRY, SYGVKD. The CDR3 loop reads CAISDQVGNNEQFF. The DNA for the CDR3 is TGTGCCATCAGTGATCAAGTAGGAAACAATGAGCAGTTCTTC.

This chain uses TRBV6-1 with TRBJ1-5; D gene unclear. CDR1 MNHNS and CDR2 SASEGT come from the germline V gene. The CDR3 totals 14 residues. V was pared by 4 bases and J by 4 bases, with 11 bases between. The CDR3 loop reads CASSAFSLNQPQHF. The DNA of the CDR3 is TGTGCCAGCAGTGCGTTCTCCCTTAATCAGCCCCAGCATTTT.

The chain is built from TRBV30 and TRBJ2-7; TRBD2 matches at 12 bases. Per germline, CDR1 GTSNPN and CDR2 SVGIG (reference sequence). V dropped 8 bases and J dropped 3; count of bases not matched to a gene: 8. This CDR3 spans 14 amino acids. The DNA of the CDR3 is TGTGCCGGTACAGGACTAGCGGGAAACTACGAGCAGTACTTC. Translated, it gives CAGTGLAGNYEQYF.